This entry features one TCR beta chain sequence. TCR beta CDR3 regions were amplified from RNA. Carried out on the TCR CDR3, a first-round RT-PCR used the HTBI primer set. Via MiXCR, TCRdb re-called the multiplex PCR reads, giving one row per CDR3 protein. The sample shows approximately 590,000 distinct CDR3 sequences, 15% to 19% of them seen only once. This sample stems from a study of T cells in Graves' hyperthyroidism and ophthalmopathy. Study-level information: Initial diagnosis, before any treatment, was when peripheral blood was collected.

The V segment lost 9 bases and the J segment 0 bases; nucleotides outside the gene matches: 4. Germline CDR1 and CDR2: SGHRS and YFSETQ. This CDR3 is built from 14 residues. This sequence was found in a woman aged 25 to 39 with Graves' hyperthyroidism. The chain recombines TRBV5-1 with TRBJ2-1, with 9 positions matching TRBD2. Specimen: blood. CDR3 bases: TGCGCCAAACTTAGCGGGAGCTCCTACAATGAGCAGTTCTTC. Translating it yields CAKLSGSSYNEQFF.